This T cell receptor (beta chain) is drawn from a study of blood T cell repertoires in COVID-19. Overall study: COVID-19 samples, acute and convalescent, were from the United States, Italy and Spain. Sources were T cells, B-cell-depleted T cells, or PBMCs; the material itself was cDNA or gDNA.

Enrolled during active infection, Seattle patients were then followed longitudinally. Germline CDR1 LNHDA, CDR2 SQIVND (reference sequence). This CDR3 is 14 amino acids long. V gave up 1 base and J gave up 2 bases, with 9 bases separating them. Authors' processing steps: Quantification of nucleated cells was approximated via reference gene primer amplification. Assay: immunoSEQ multiplex PCR; the TCRdb copy retains only in-frame clones and omits some. V and J calls and clone size are given by that table; D and trimming were obtained from the DNA. The profile shows a few hundred thousand clones, 86% of them singletons.

The TCR sequence derives from a woman between 45 and 60 years old with COVID-19, enrolled during active disease. This sequence joins TRBV19 and TRBJ2-7, with D uncertain. The sample comprised peripheral blood. This CDR3 reads CASSIGYPAYEQYF. The CDR3 DNA sequence: TGTGCCAGTAGTATAGGGTACCCGGCCTACGAGCAGTACTTC. The whole variable domain, remainder taken from reference TRBV19 and TRBJ2-7, is DGGITQSPKYLFRKEGQNVTLSCEQNLNHDAMYWYRQDPGQGLRLIYYSQIVNDFQKGDIAEGYSVSREKKESFPLTVTSAQKNPTAFYLCASSIGYPAYEQYFGPGTRLTVT.